Each of the 12 T cell receptor beta chains below was sequenced from the same sample in a study of T cell repertoires in cytomegalovirus infection. MiXCR, applied by TCRdb to the reads, yields one record per CDR3 protein. Among some 300,000 distinct CDR3 sequences listed, roughly 13% were seen once. Sample: PBMCs. These receptors all come from a human donor in good health (CMV status not recorded). Some clones in this sample may be carry-over from other donors' samples.

This clonotype was observed a few times. The V gene is TRBV4-2, the J gene TRBJ1-1; D may be TRBD1 (5 bases). V was pared by 3 bases and J by 4 bases, with 15 bases between. This CDR3 spans 15 amino acids. Germline CDR1 LGHNA, CDR2 YNFKEQ. The CDR3 here is CASSHIIQGGTEAFF. The CDR3 DNA is TGTGCCAGCAGCCACATTATCCAGGGAGGCACTGAAGCTTTCTTT.

The chain links TRBV18 to TRBJ1-2; 11 bases match TRBD1. Trimming took 2 bases from V and 8 from J; bases not matched to a gene: 7. This CDR3 spans 15 amino acids. Germline lookup yields CDR1 KGHSH and CDR2 LQKENI. The CDR3 bases are TGTGCCAGCTCACCATGGAAGGACAGGGGGCACGGCTACACCTTC. Translation gives CASSPWKDRGHGYTF.

Many counts were recorded for this clonotype. The chain recombines TRBV28 with TRBJ2-3, with TRBD1 matching over 8 bases. V shed 4 bases and J 4 bases; nucleotides not matched to a gene: 7. The CDR3 sequence is 15 residues long. CDR1 is MDHEN, CDR2 SYDVKM, per germline. The CDR3: CASSWDRNFPDTQYF. The CDR3 DNA follows: TGTGCCAGCAGTTGGGACAGGAACTTCCCAGATACGCAGTATTTT.

The chain uses TRBV6-2 or TRBV6-3 and TRBJ2-2, with 13 bases lining up with TRBD2. The CDR3 totals 19 residues. After removal of 1 base from V and 4 bases from J, the junction contained 9 bases not matched to a gene. CDR1 and CDR2 from the germline V gene are MNHEY and SVGEGT. In DNA form, the CDR3 reads TGTGCCAGCAGTTACTTTACCGGGACTAGCGGGAAAGGCACCGGGGAGCTGTTTTTT. Protein product: CASSYFTGTSGKGTGELFF.

This chain connects TRBV25-1 to TRBJ2-1, with 8 positions matching TRBD2. The CDR3 totals 13 residues. V was clipped by 4 bases and J by 7 bases; unmatched bases: 3. The germline V gene encodes CDR1 MGHDK and CDR2 SYGVNS. The DNA of the CDR3 is TGTGCCAGCAGTGGAAGCGGGAGAAATGAGCAGTTCTTC. Translating gives CASSGSGRNEQFF.

This clonotype has a handful of counts. This sequence joins TRBV4-1 and TRBJ1-6; TRBD1 might be the D (5 bases). Germline CDR1 reads MGHRA; CDR2 reads YSYEKL. The CDR3 has 18 amino acids. Trimming took off 3 bases at V and 0 bases at J, with 15 bases between the two ends. The DNA of the CDR3 is TGCGCCAGCAGCCACCCGGACATTTCGGGCTCCTATAATTCACCCCTCCACTTT. It specifies CASSHPDISGSYNSPLHF.

This clonotype was detected only a few times. The genes are TRBV7-6 and TRBJ1-4, with TRBD1 matching over 8 bases. The germline CDR1 and CDR2 sequences are SGHVS and FNYEAQ. The CDR3 has 16 amino acids. The V and J ends lost 5 bases and 8 bases, in that order; junction bases with no gene match: 13. CDR3 bases: TGTGCCAGCAGCAATTCCCGGCAGGGGGCCGGAGAAAAACTGTTTTTT. This sequence encodes CASSNSRQGAGEKLFF.

This clonotype was seen only a few times. CDR3 nucleotides: TGTGCCAGCAGCGGGGACACCGGAGGTACTGAAGCTTTCTTT. It translates to CASSGDTGGTEAFF. The chain has TRBV7-9 and TRBJ1-1, with D tentatively TRBD1 (6 bases). Trimming left V 5 bases short and J 5 bases short, with 15 bases between. The length of the CDR3 is 14 residues. CDR1 and CDR2 from the germline V gene are SEHNR and FQNEAQ (reference sequence).

The rearrangement uses TRBV2 and TRBJ2-2; 11 bases align to TRBD2. Trimming took 6 bases from V and 4 from J; bases not matched to a gene: 4. CDR3 length: 15 residues. Germline V gene sequence: CDR1 SNHLY, CDR2 FYNNEI. The CDR3 DNA sequence: TGTGCCAGCAGGGTAGGACTAGCGGGCACCGGGGAGCTGTTTTTT. Its translation is CASRVGLAGTGELFF.

This clonotype was detected many times. The chain uses TRBV24-1 and TRBJ2-2; D remains ambiguous. Trimming left V 4 bases short and J 6 bases short, with 5 bases between. Germline-derived CDR1 and CDR2 are KGHDR and SFDVKD. This CDR3 spans 12 amino acids. Written as DNA, the CDR3 is TGTGCCACCAGTGAGGGGTCCGGGGAGCTGTTTTTT. Protein product: CATSEGSGELFF.

This clonotype was seen only a few times. This chain joins TRBV11-3 and TRBJ2-2; tentative D call: TRBD1 (5 bases). The germline gives CDR1 SGHNT, CDR2 YENEEA. The ends were cut back, 1 base at V and 9 bases at J, with 9 bases in the middle. This CDR3 is built from 13 residues. CDR3 bases: TGTGCCAGCAGCTTAGGACAGACTCGGGAGCTGTTTTTT. This sequence encodes CASSLGQTRELFF.

This clonotype has at least ten counts. This chain links TRBV6-2 or TRBV6-3 with TRBJ1-5, with a weak D call TRBD1 (6 bases). The CDR3 has 13 amino acids. The V gene's germline CDR1 is MNHEY and CDR2 SVGEGT. The germline V and J ends were trimmed by 8 bases and 4 bases, with 12 bases remaining between them. For the CDR3, the DNA is TGTGCCAGCGTTGACAGGAGGAATCAGCCCCAGCATTTT. It specifies CASVDRRNQPQHF.